These 32 T cell receptor beta chains share one sample of origin, sequenced in a study of T cell repertoires in cytomegalovirus infection. TCRdb itself ran the reads through MiXCR, one entry per CDR3 protein. The repertoire holds fewer than 550,000 distinct CDR3 sequences, 16% seen once, with roughly 25% in the top ten. The sequenced sample was CD8+ T cells from PBMCs. These receptors all come from a human donor in good health (CMV status not recorded). Some clones in this sample may be carry-over from other donors' samples.

In its sample, this clonotype was seen many times. This sequence joins TRBV11-1 and TRBJ1-1; a weak D match, TRBD1 (5 bases). Germline loops: CDR1 SGHAT, CDR2 FQDESV (reference sequence). The CDR3 loop spans 15 amino acids. Trimming shortened V by 3 bases and J by 5 bases, and 16 bases separated the two germline ends. CDR3 DNA: TGTGCCAGCAGCTTTCCGGGTAGGGGATGGACTGAAGCTTTCTTT. Translating it yields CASSFPGRGWTEAFF. Complete variable domain (other parts from reference TRBV11-1 and TRBJ1-1): EAEVAQSPRYKITEKSQAVAFWCDPISGHATLYWYRQILGQGPELLVQFQDESVVDDSQLPKDRFSAERLKGVDSTLKIQPAELGDSAMYLCASSFPGRGWTEAFFGQGTRLTVV.

This clonotype was detected many times. At one end, the junction sequence differs from germline, possibly due to a read error. The V gene is TRBV4-1, the J gene TRBJ2-7; 8 bases are a match to TRBD2. The CDR3 consists of 15 residues. The germline gives CDR1 MGHRA, CDR2 YSYEKL. The CDR3 sequence: CASSPGLGSSYEQYF. The CDR3 region has the DNA TGTGCCAGCAGCCCGGGACTAGGGAGCTCCTACGAGCAGTACTTC.

This clonotype was recorded many times. The rearrangement links TRBV28 to TRBJ1-2; the D gene is possibly TRBD1 (6 bases). V was cut by 4 bases and J by 2 bases, with 17 bases left in between. The CDR3 sequence is 16 residues long. Germline V gene sequence: CDR1 MDHEN, CDR2 SYDVKM. DNA of the CDR3: TGTGCCAGCAGTTCACCCTACAGAGGACAGAACTATGGCTACACCTTC. Protein sequence: CASSSPYRGQNYGYTF.

This chain links TRBV6-1 with TRBJ1-2; D is undetermined. The V and J ends lost 7 bases and 10 bases respectively, with 7 bases between them. The CDR3 runs 9 residues. Germline CDR1 and CDR2: MNHNS and SASEGT. The CDR3 loop is CASKKPYTF. The CDR3 coding sequence is TGTGCCAGCAAAAAACCCTACACCTTC.

Only a few counts were recorded for this clonotype. The V gene is TRBV7-3, the J gene TRBJ2-2; the D gene is possibly TRBD2 (6 bases). V was shortened by 0 bases and J by 9 bases, with 8 bases between the two germline ends. Germline CDR1 is SGHTA and CDR2 is FQGTGA. This CDR3 spans 13 amino acids. The CDR3 loop reads CASSLTAGRELFF. The CDR3 nucleotides are TGTGCCAGCAGCTTAACGGCGGGACGGGAGCTGTTTTTT.

This clonotype was counted many times. The rearrangement links TRBV7-8 to TRBJ2-2, with 8 bases identical to TRBD2. Germline CDR1 SGHVS, CDR2 FQNEAQ. The V and J ends lost 1 base and 6 bases, in that order; junction bases with no gene match: 7. The CDR3 totals 16 residues. DNA of the CDR3: TGTGCCAGCAGCTTAGAGTTTGTCGGGGGGGCCGGGGAGCTGTTTTTT. Its protein product is CASSLEFVGGAGELFF.

This chain links TRBV29-1 with TRBJ2-7, with 9 bases identical to TRBD1. The CDR3 covers 13 residues. Germline V gives CDR1 SQVTM, CDR2 ANQGSEA. The trim removed 0 bases at V and 3 bases at J, leaving 0 bases unmatched. CDR3 in amino acids: CSVEEDRGYEQYF. DNA for the CDR3: TGCAGCGTTGAAGAGGACAGGGGCTACGAGCAGTACTTC.

This clonotype came up a few times. This sequence joins TRBV27 and TRBJ2-1; 9 bases align to TRBD1. The CDR3 has 15 residues. V lost 6 bases and J lost 4; bases outside the gene matches: 7. Germline V gives CDR1 MNHEY, CDR2 SMNVEV (reference sequence). The CDR3 DNA reads TGTGCCAGCAGCAACAGACAGGGGGGATACAATGAGCAGTTCTTC. Translated, it gives CASSNRQGGYNEQFF.

The chain combines TRBV11-1 with TRBJ1-2; TRBD1 matches at 10 bases. Germline CDR1 is SGHAT and CDR2 is FQDESV (reference sequence). V trimming: 5 bases; J trimming: 8 bases; junction bases outside the gene matches: 14. The CDR3 length is 16 residues. As DNA, the CDR3 is TGTGCCAGCAGCGCGGGACAGGGGATTTTGGGCTTAGGCTACACCTTC. This translates into CASSAGQGILGLGYTF.

The chain is built from TRBV6-2 or TRBV6-3 and TRBJ2-5; 9 nucleotides align to TRBD1. The CDR3 runs to 15 residues. From germline, CDR1 is MNHEY and CDR2 SVGEGT. The V and J ends lost 5 bases and 2 bases, in that order; junction bases with no gene match: 6. The CDR3 protein is CASSATGGSQETQYF. As DNA, the CDR3 is TGTGCCAGCAGTGCTACAGGGGGCTCACAAGAGACCCAGTACTTC.

This clonotype showed up many times. V usage is TRBV12-5 and J usage is TRBJ1-5; D is uncertain. Germline CDR1 is LGHNT and CDR2 is FRNRAP. The CDR3 spans 15 residues. The V end lost 6 bases, the J end lost 1 base, and 13 bases lay between the germline ends. The CDR3 here is CASGVEHASNQPQHF. CDR3 bases: TGTGCTAGTGGAGTTGAGCACGCGAGCAATCAGCCCCAGCATTTT.

This clonotype was found a few times. The chain couples TRBV20-1 to TRBJ2-2; 10 bases map to TRBD2. V lost 3 bases, J lost 6 bases, and 7 bases stayed unmatched. Germline CDR1 DFQATT, CDR2 SNEGSKA (reference sequence). The CDR3 loop spans 15 amino acids. The CDR3 loop is CSARKAGGPSGELFF. CDR3 nucleotide sequence: TGCAGTGCTAGGAAAGCGGGAGGGCCATCCGGGGAGCTGTTTTTT.

This clonotype came up many times. The J gene is TRBJ2-1, the V gene TRBV6-5; 8 positions match TRBD2. The CDR3 is 16 residues long. CDR1 and CDR2 from the germline V gene are MNHEY and SVGAGI. With 4 bases clipped from V and 8 bases from J, the junction kept 13 bases outside the gene matches. Written as DNA, the CDR3 is TGTGCCAGCAGTTCCCTGCGAGCGGGAGATTTGGATGAGCAGTTCTTC. Protein sequence: CASSSLRAGDLDEQFF.

V gene TRBV12-3 or TRBV12-4 combines with J gene TRBJ1-1; no firm D call. The length of the CDR3 is 13 residues. Between the trimmed V and J ends, which lost 7 bases and 0 bases, there was a span of 9 bases. The CDR3: CASKQSLNTEAFF. DNA of the CDR3: TGTGCCAGCAAGCAGAGCCTGAACACTGAAGCTTTCTTT.

This clonotype was seen a few times. V and J are TRBV5-1 and TRBJ1-1; weak D call: TRBD1 (5 bases). Per the germline V gene, CDR1 is SGHRS and CDR2 is YFSETQ. V was cut by 4 bases and J by 4 bases, with 14 bases left in between. This CDR3 region has 14 residues. Here the CDR3 DNA reads TGCGCCAGCAGCGGGGCGTCCGGGGGCACTGAAGCTTTCTTT. This codes for CASSGASGGTEAFF.

This rearrangement joins TRBV28 to TRBJ2-2; the D is unclear. The CDR3 is 14 amino acids. Germline V gene data show CDR1 as MDHEN and CDR2 as SYDVKM. The V end was cut by 7 bases, the J end by 0 bases, with 9 bases between. As DNA, the CDR3 is TGTGCCAGCAAACGGGTATCGAACACCGGGGAGCTGTTTTTT. It is translated as CASKRVSNTGELFF.

Comments on this clonotype: One end of the junction is discordant with germline, which a read error may explain. This rearrangement joins TRBV20-1 to TRBJ2-1, with D hard to call. The CDR3 has 14 amino acids. Per the germline V gene, CDR1 is DFQATT and CDR2 is SNEGSKA (reference sequence). This CDR3 reads CSAQEGRSYNEQCF. The CDR3 DNA sequence: TGCAGTGCCCAGGAAGGGCGATCCTACAATGAGCAGTGCTTC.

This clonotype was counted between two and nine times. This sequence joins TRBV5-5 and TRBJ2-7; the match to TRBD1 covers 7 bases. J gave up 2 bases and V 2 bases, and 4 bases lay outside the gene matches. The germline gives CDR1 SGHKS, CDR2 YYEKEE (reference sequence). The CDR3 sequence is 14 residues long. CDR3 sequence (DNA): TGTGCCAGCAGCTTCCCGGGACAGCCCTACGAGCAGTACTTC. It encodes CASSFPGQPYEQYF.

As for this clonotype: This clone may be a read error of a much larger clone one base away. CDR3 loop: CASSFFIGSESTGELFF. The CDR3 DNA reads TGTGCCAGCAGTTTTTTTATCGGGAGCGAATCCACCGGGGAGCTGTTTTTT. The chain combines TRBV6-5 with TRBJ2-2; tentatively, D is TRBD2 (6 bases). With 4 bases removed from V and 4 bases from J, the gap between germline ends came to 19 bases. The CDR3 covers 17 residues. CDR1 and CDR2 (germline): MNHEY, SVGAGI.

This chain connects TRBV4-2 to TRBJ2-1; D is uncertain. The CDR3 runs to 17 residues. Germline V gives CDR1 LGHNA, CDR2 YNFKEQ. Deletions cut 1 base from V and 9 bases from J, with 22 bases between. The CDR3 region has the DNA TGTGCCAGCAGCCAAGTATCCCCGCGACACGGTGAAGGTGAGCAGTTCTTC. As protein: CASSQVSPRHGEGEQFF.

This chain links TRBV5-4 with TRBJ2-1; no clear D. Trimming left V 1 base short and J 9 bases short, with 17 bases between. CDR3 length: 15 amino acids. The germline gives CDR1 SGHNT, CDR2 YYREEE (reference sequence). CDR3 loop: CASSLYYHRLGEQFF. The CDR3 DNA reads TGTGCCAGCAGCTTGTACTACCATCGACTCGGTGAGCAGTTCTTC. Drawing the rest from reference TRBV5-4 and TRBJ2-1, the complete variable domain is ETGVTQSPTHLIKTRGQQVTLRCSSQSGHNTVSWYQQALGQGPQFIFQYYREEENGRGNFPPRFSGLQFPNYSSELNVNALELDDSALYLCASSLYYHRLGEQFFGPGTRLTVL.

A remark on this clonotype: This is likely a read error, given that the CDR3 carries no conserved phenylalanine or tryptophan at its end. The V call is TRBV6-5, the J call TRBJ2-7; 10 positions match TRBD1. Germline CDR1 and CDR2: MNHEY and SVGAGI. Germline trimming cut 6 bases from V and 2 bases from J; bases unmatched to any gene: 4. The CDR3 length is 14 residues. The CDR3 nucleotides read TGTGCCAGCAGCACGGGACAGGGGCCCTACGAGCAGTACTTA. It codes for CASSTGQGPYEQYL.

Worth noting for this clonotype: A much bigger clone sits one base away, suggesting this may be a read error. The chain has TRBV6-5 and TRBJ1-2; D not certain. Germline lookup yields CDR1 MNHEY and CDR2 SVGAGI. This CDR3 spans 12 amino acids. V lost 5 bases and J lost 9, with 13 bases in between. The CDR3 DNA sequence: TGTGCCAGCAGTGGCAAGCGGTCTTGCTACACCTTC. Translating it yields CASSGKRSCYTF.

As to this clonotype: The conserved final phenylalanine or tryptophan is absent from the CDR3, which likely points to a read error. This chain uses TRBV7-3 with TRBJ2-1, with TRBD2 as a possible D gene (6 bases). This CDR3 is 15 amino acids long. Germline V gene sequence: CDR1 SGHTA, CDR2 FQGTGA. V was trimmed by 3 bases and J by 0 bases, leaving 9 bases between them. The CDR3 reads CASSLAGSSYNEQFL. DNA for the CDR3: TGTGCCAGCAGCTTGGCGGGAAGCTCCTACAATGAGCAGTTCTTA.

The genes are TRBV20-1 and TRBJ2-1, with D perhaps given as TRBD1 or TRBD2 (5 bases each). In germline, CDR1 is DFQATT, CDR2 SNEGSKA (reference sequence). The CDR3 has 14 amino acids. The germline V and J ends were trimmed by 2 bases and 4 bases, with 12 bases remaining between them. CDR3 sequence: CSARSRGFYNEQFF. DNA for the CDR3: TGCAGTGCTAGATCGAGGGGATTTTACAATGAGCAGTTCTTC.

Comments on this clonotype: No conserved phenylalanine or tryptophan ends this CDR3, so it is likely a read error. The chain has TRBV9 and TRBJ2-1, with 8 positions matching TRBD2. Germline V gene lookup returns CDR1 SGDLS and CDR2 YYNGEE. The CDR3 consists of 16 residues. The ends lost 0 bases at V and 0 bases at J; junction bases unmatched: 2. DNA for the CDR3: TGTGCCAGCAGCGTAGCTACTAGCGGCTCCTACAATGAGCAGTTCTTA. Its protein is CASSVATSGSYNEQFL.

Turning to this clonotype: Since the CDR3 does not end with the conserved phenylalanine or tryptophan, this likely comes from a read error. V gene TRBV7-6 combines with J gene TRBJ1-2; D unresolved. Trimming took 7 bases from V and 8 from J, leaving 14 bases between them. This CDR3 has 12 amino acids. Per the germline V gene, CDR1 is SGHVS and CDR2 is FNYEAQ. CDR3 bases: TGTGCCAGCACCTCGGACCTGCAGGGCTACACCTTA. It encodes CASTSDLQGYTL.

As regards this clonotype: Its ends do not fully match the called genes, so a read error is possible. The gene calls are TRBV12-3 or TRBV12-4 and TRBJ2-3, with 7 bases fitting TRBD2. The CDR3 runs to 14 residues. The CDR3 sequence: CASSLATSTDMQYF. In nucleotides, the CDR3 is TGTGCCAGCAGTTTAGCGACTAGCACAGATATGCAGTATTTT.

In its sample, this clonotype was seen many times. The chain combines TRBV12-3 or TRBV12-4 with TRBJ2-7; D unresolved. V gave up 5 bases and J gave up 6 bases, with 17 bases separating them. The CDR3 runs 14 residues. The CDR3 region is CASSLGRLEPEQYF. The CDR3 DNA is TGTGCCAGCAGTCTGGGCCGTCTAGAACCCGAGCAGTACTTC.

The chain combines TRBV9 with TRBJ1-2; D possibly corresponds to TRBD1 (6 bases). The length of the CDR3 is 16 residues. V was trimmed by 4 bases and J by 2 bases, leaving 18 bases between them. Germline loops: CDR1 SGDLS, CDR2 YYNGEE. The CDR3: CASSPFGQSENYGYTF. Written as DNA, the CDR3 is TGTGCCAGCAGCCCTTTTGGACAGTCGGAAAACTATGGCTACACCTTC.

A remark on this clonotype: A much larger clone differs from this one at a single base, so this may be a read error. The genes are TRBV2 and TRBJ1-6, with no clear D. Between the trimmed V and J ends, which lost 8 bases and 9 bases, there was a span of 17 bases. CDR1 SNHLY and CDR2 FYNNEI come from the germline V gene. The CDR3 has 14 amino acids. The CDR3 reads CASVERTGISPLHF. The CDR3 DNA reads TGTGCCAGCGTAGAACGGACTGGTATTTCACCCCTCCACTTT.

This clonotype was detected ten times or more. The V call is TRBV6-5, the J call TRBJ1-2; D gene unclear. Trimming left V 0 bases short and J 3 bases short, with 17 bases between. The CDR3 covers 17 residues. Per germline, CDR1 MNHEY and CDR2 SVGAGI. The CDR3 is CASSYSGFGGLDYGYTF. The CDR3 nucleotides read TGTGCCAGCAGTTACTCGGGGTTCGGTGGTCTCGACTATGGCTACACCTTC.